A selection of T cell receptor beta chains follows, all from one sample in a study of OX40 agonist ivuxolimab in advanced cancers. Repertoires were generated with immunoSEQ multiplex PCR, while TCRdb's copy carries only in-frame clones and drops some. The table records tens of thousands of clones, 89% of them present only once. Sequenced here: CD4+ or CD8+ T cells sorted from blood, sampled in a trial of the OX40 agonist ivuxolimab. All receptors come from an adult with an advanced solid tumor such as melanoma, head and neck, liver or kidney cancer. CDR3s include the opening cysteine and the closing phenylalanine or tryptophan. A D gene is named only where the DNA matches it firmly.

d_call j_call v_call cdr3_aa
- TRBJ1-4 TRBV18 CASSRDEKLFF
- TRBJ1-3 TRBV4-1 CASSLQLSGNTIYF
TRBD2 TRBJ2-3 TRBV4-1 CASSQVWAGGIDTQYF
- TRBJ1-2 TRBV18 CASSPVLSEGHGYTF
- TRBJ2-1 TRBV6-4 CASSDPHELSYNEQFF
- TRBJ1-1 TRBV7-8 CASSLIGETEAFF
TRBD1 TRBJ2-5 TRBV5-1 CASSPPGQIQETQYF
- TRBJ1-6 TRBV28 CASSPLTVNYNSPLHF
- TRBJ2-1 TRBV29-1 CSVEDLGRGPNEQFF
- TRBJ1-6 TRBV5-1 CASSWGRANRSPLHF
- TRBJ1-1 TRBV20-1 CSASRDLEAFF
TRBD2 TRBJ2-2 TRBV19 CASSIYLAGGTNTGELFF
- TRBJ1-2 TRBV20-1 CSGEGVYGYTF
- TRBJ1-1 TRBV10-3 CAVSRGPVDEAFF
- TRBJ1-3 TRBV25-1 CASSEWGFSGNTIYF
- TRBJ1-5 TRBV13 CASSLFPQHF
TRBD1 TRBJ1-3 TRBV4-1 CASSQGQGAGGNTIYF
- TRBJ1-2 TRBV4-1 CASSQDWGGTNYGYTF
- TRBJ1-3 TRBV5-1 CASKGQSSGNTIYF
TRBD2 TRBJ2-1 TRBV6-5 CASTSGLGAYNEQFF
TRBD1 TRBJ2-7 TRBV6-1 CASSGPGTGPYEQYF
- TRBJ1-5 TRBV19 CASSWMTGVNQPQHF
TRBD1 TRBJ2-7 TRBV29-1 CSVSGQESSYEQYF
- TRBJ2-3 TRBV4-2 CASSQGLVASRTDTQYF
- TRBJ2-5 TRBV14 CASSQVARGLVETQYF
TRBD1 TRBJ2-3 TRBV10-1 CASSEDRANTQYF
- TRBJ2-1 TRBV5-4 CASTPRNYNEQFF
TRBD2 TRBJ2-1 TRBV18 CASSPGLSYDNEQFF